The 15 T cell receptor beta chains in this list originate from one sample, sequenced in a study of T cell responses to AZD1222 COVID-19 vaccine. Sequencing was performed with immunoSEQ multiplex PCR; in TCRdb, only in-frame clones are kept and a portion is missing. Here the sample spans about 140,000 clones, more than 85% being singletons. The material was peripheral blood, obtained on day 0 of AZD1222 vaccination. These receptors were taken from an adult in good health.

The chain links TRBV29-1 to TRBJ2-1, with 7 bases identical to TRBD1. The V gene end was trimmed by 8 bases and the J gene end by 2 bases; junction bases not matched to a gene: 6. Germline values: CDR1 SQVTM, CDR2 ANQGSEA. CDR3 size: 13 residues. DNA of the CDR3: TGCAGCACCCGACAGGGACCCTACAATGAGCAGTTCTTC. Residues: CSTRQGPYNEQFF.

The V call is TRBV27, the J call TRBJ1-1, with TRBD1 matching 10 bases. CDR1 is MNHEY, CDR2 SMNVEV, per germline (reference sequence). This CDR3 is 15 amino acids long. V lost 3 bases and J lost 1; bases outside the gene matches: 2. CDR3 sequence (DNA): TGTGCCAGCAGTTTCGGGACAGGGGAGAACACTGAAGCTTTCTTT. It is translated as CASSFGTGENTEAFF.

This chain connects TRBV29-1 to TRBJ2-7, with TRBD1 matching 12 bases. The germline gives CDR1 SQVTM, CDR2 ANQGSEA. The CDR3 consists of 14 residues. Losses at the gene ends were 2 bases for V and 7 bases for J; bases not matched to a gene: 6. CDR3 in DNA: TGCAGCGTTGAAAAGGGACAGGGGGCGGGAGAGCAGTACTTC. It codes for CSVEKGQGAGEQYF.

The CDR3 DNA sequence: TGTGCCAGTAGTATGGGGGGGGCGACCTACGAGCAGTACTTC. Amino acid sequence: CASSMGGATYEQYF. The chain couples TRBV19 to TRBJ2-7; possible D gene TRBD2, 7 bases. CDR3 length: 14 amino acids. The V end was cut by 3 bases, the J end by 2 bases, with 11 bases between. The V gene's germline CDR1 is LNHDA and CDR2 SQIVND (reference sequence).

The chain is built from TRBV12-3 or TRBV12-4 and TRBJ1-5; D is unresolved. The CDR3 totals 13 residues. Trimming took 3 bases from V and 12 from J, leaving 15 bases between them. CDR3 amino acids: CASSFPLGKGQHF. The CDR3 DNA follows: TGTGCCAGCAGTTTCCCCTTGGGGAAGGGCCAGCATTTT.

The chain combines TRBV2 with TRBJ2-6; TRBD1 is a possible D gene (6 bases). V was pared by 6 bases and J by 0 bases, with 12 bases between. Germline values: CDR1 SNHLY, CDR2 FYNNEI. This CDR3 comprises 16 residues. The CDR3 sequence is CASSRDTVSGANVLTF. The CDR3 DNA reads TGTGCCAGCAGCCGGGACACCGTCTCTGGGGCCAACGTCCTGACTTTC.

This rearrangement joins TRBV19 to TRBJ1-1; possible D gene TRBD1, 5 bases. The germline CDR1 and CDR2 sequences are LNHDA and SQIVND (reference sequence). This CDR3 comprises 15 residues. Trimming stripped 3 bases from V and 4 bases from J, with 15 bases between. CDR3 protein: CASSISGTPGTEAFF. CDR3 bases: TGTGCCAGTAGTATCTCCGGGACCCCAGGCACTGAAGCTTTCTTT.

The CDR3 DNA is TGCGCCAGCAGCTATACAGGGGTCGGGGAAGAAAAACTGTTTTTT. It is translated as CASSYTGVGEEKLFF. The chain joins TRBV5-1 to TRBJ1-4; 7 bases fit TRBD1. J was trimmed by 8 bases and V by 3 bases; bases with no gene match: 10. The length of the CDR3 is 15 residues. Looked up from germline, CDR1 is SGHRS and CDR2 is YFSETQ.

This chain uses TRBV7-9 with TRBJ2-3, with 10 positions matching TRBD2. The CDR3 runs to 18 residues. Losses at the gene ends were 0 bases for V and 2 bases for J; bases not matched to a gene: 8. Germline-derived CDR1 and CDR2 are SEHNR and FQNEAQ (reference sequence). DNA of the CDR3: TGTGCCAGCAGCTTAGCTGATCTAGCGGGAGTGTCCACAGATACGCAGTATTTT. Translation: CASSLADLAGVSTDTQYF.

V usage is TRBV5-6 and J usage is TRBJ1-1; perhaps TRBD1 as D (5 bases). With 3 bases removed from V and 7 bases from J, the gap between germline ends came to 10 bases. Germline CDR1 reads SGHDT; CDR2 reads YYEEEE. The CDR3 is 12 residues long. The CDR3 loop reads CASSWARGEAFF. Written as DNA, the CDR3 is TGTGCCAGCAGCTGGGCGAGGGGTGAAGCTTTCTTT.

The rearrangement links TRBV11-3 to TRBJ2-1; 13 bases line up with TRBD2. The CDR3 sequence is 15 residues long. V lost 3 bases to trimming and J lost 4 bases; unmatched junction nucleotides: 0. CDR1 and CDR2 (germline): SGHNT, YENEEA. CDR3 region: CASSLTSGGYNEQFF. CDR3 in DNA: TGTGCCAGCAGCTTGACTAGCGGGGGGTACAATGAGCAGTTCTTC.

As DNA, the CDR3 is TGTGCCAGCAGACTGACAGGGTCCCACGAGCAGTACTTC. It specifies CASRLTGSHEQYF. V usage is TRBV28 and J usage is TRBJ2-7; 7 nucleotides agree with TRBD1. J lost 5 bases, V lost 6 bases, and 7 bases had no gene match. This CDR3 has 13 residues. Germline loops: CDR1 MDHEN, CDR2 SYDVKM.

V and J are TRBV28 and TRBJ2-7; perhaps TRBD1 as D (6 bases). V was clipped by 6 bases and J by 2 bases, with 14 bases between them. Germline CDR1 and CDR2: MDHEN and SYDVKM. This CDR3 has 14 amino acids. The CDR3 sequence is CASRASTGPYEQYF. DNA for the CDR3: TGTGCCAGCAGAGCATCGACAGGCCCCTACGAGCAGTACTTC. The whole variable domain, remainder taken from reference TRBV28 and TRBJ2-7, is DVKVTQSSRYLVKRTGEKVFLECVQDMDHENMFWYRQDPGLGLRLIYFSYDVKMKEKGDIPEGYSVSREKKERFSLILESASTNQTSMYLCASRASTGPYEQYFGPGTRLTVT.

The chain is built from TRBV30 and TRBJ2-7, with TRBD2 as a possible D gene (6 bases). V was trimmed by 5 bases and J by 5 bases, leaving 19 bases between them. Germline-derived CDR1 and CDR2 are GTSNPN and SVGIG (reference sequence). The CDR3 length is 14 residues. In DNA form, the CDR3 reads TGTGCCTGGTCTCGACTAGTTCAAATCCACGAGCAGTACTTC. This gives the protein CAWSRLVQIHEQYF.

The genes are TRBV4-2 and TRBJ2-3, with 11 bases that match TRBD2. CDR1 is LGHNA, CDR2 YNFKEQ, per germline. V dropped 1 base and J dropped 4; count of bases not matched to a gene: 4. CDR3 length: 16 residues. Written as DNA, the CDR3 is TGTGCCAGCAGCCAAGTACTAGCGGGAGATGCAGATACGCAGTATTTT. It encodes CASSQVLAGDADTQYF.